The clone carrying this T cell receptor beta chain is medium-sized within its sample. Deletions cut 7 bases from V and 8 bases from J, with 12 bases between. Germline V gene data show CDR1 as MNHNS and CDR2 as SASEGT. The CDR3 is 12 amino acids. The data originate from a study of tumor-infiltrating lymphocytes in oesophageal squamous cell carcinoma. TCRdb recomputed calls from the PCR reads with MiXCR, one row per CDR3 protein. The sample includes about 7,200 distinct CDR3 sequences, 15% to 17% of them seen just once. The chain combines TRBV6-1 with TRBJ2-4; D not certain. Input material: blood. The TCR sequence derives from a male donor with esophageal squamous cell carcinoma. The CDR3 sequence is CASTPAGYIQYF. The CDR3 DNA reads TGTGCCAGCACCCCGGCTGGGTACATTCAGTACTTC.